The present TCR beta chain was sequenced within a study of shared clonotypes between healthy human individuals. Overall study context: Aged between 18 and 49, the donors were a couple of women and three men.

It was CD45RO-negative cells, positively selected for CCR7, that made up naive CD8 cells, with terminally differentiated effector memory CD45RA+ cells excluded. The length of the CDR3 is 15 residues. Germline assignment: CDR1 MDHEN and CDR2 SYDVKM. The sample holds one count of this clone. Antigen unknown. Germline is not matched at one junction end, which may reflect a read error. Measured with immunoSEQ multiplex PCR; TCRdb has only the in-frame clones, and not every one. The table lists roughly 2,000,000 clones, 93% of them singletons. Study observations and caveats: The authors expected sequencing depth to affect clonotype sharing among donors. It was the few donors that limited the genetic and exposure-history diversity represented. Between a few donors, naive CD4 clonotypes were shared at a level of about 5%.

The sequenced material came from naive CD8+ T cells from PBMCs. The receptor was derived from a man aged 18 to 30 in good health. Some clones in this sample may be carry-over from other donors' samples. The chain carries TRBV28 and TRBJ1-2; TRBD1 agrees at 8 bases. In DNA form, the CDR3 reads TGTGCCAGCAGTTTGTCCAGGGGGAGACAGGGGTTTGTCTCCTTC. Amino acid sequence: CASSLSRGRQGFVSF.